Detailed here is one T cell receptor (beta chain). Antigen unknown. The assay was immunoSEQ multiplex PCR, and TCRdb's table has in-frame clones only and misses some. The repertoire holds around 100,000 clones, with more than 70% as singletons. This sample stems from a study of identifying expanded T cells in peripheral blood. The study, taken as a whole, reports: Over approximately two and four weeks, about 15 and 19 clones changed, versus roughly 1.2 between replicates.

The V gene end was trimmed by 4 bases and the J gene end by 4 bases; junction bases not matched to a gene: 9. In germline, CDR1 is MNHEY, CDR2 SMNVEV (reference sequence). This CDR3 is 16 amino acids long. Collection occurred without any documented infections or immune events in donors. The chain uses TRBV27 and TRBJ1-2; 10 bases agree with TRBD1. What was sequenced was blood. The source of this sequence is a person between 18 and 70 years old in good health. The CDR3 spells CASSSWTGGGSYGYTF. CDR3 bases: TGTGCCAGCAGTTCCTGGACAGGGGGTGGGAGCTATGGCTACACCTTC.